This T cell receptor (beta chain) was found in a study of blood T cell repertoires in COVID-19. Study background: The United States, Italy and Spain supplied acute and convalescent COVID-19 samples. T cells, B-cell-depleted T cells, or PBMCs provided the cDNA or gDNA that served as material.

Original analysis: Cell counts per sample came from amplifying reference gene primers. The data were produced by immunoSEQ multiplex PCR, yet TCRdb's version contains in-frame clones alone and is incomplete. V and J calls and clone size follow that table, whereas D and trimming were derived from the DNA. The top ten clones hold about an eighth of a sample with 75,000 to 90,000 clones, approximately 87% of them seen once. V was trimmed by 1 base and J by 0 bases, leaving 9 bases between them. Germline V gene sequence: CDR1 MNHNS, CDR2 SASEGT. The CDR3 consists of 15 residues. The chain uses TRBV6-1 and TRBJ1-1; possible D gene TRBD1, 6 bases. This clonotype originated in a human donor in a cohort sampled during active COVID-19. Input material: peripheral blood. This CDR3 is CASSEVTGLNTEAFF. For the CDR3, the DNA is TGTGCCAGCAGTGAAGTGACAGGACTGAACACTGAAGCTTTCTTT.